This entry lists 17 T cell receptor beta chains sequenced from one sample in a study of cytomegalovirus exposure and HLA in healthy donors. Primers: 60 Vbeta forward and 13 Jbeta reverse. Data came from immunoSEQ multiplex PCR; TCRdb stores just in-frame clones and leaves some out. The profile shows approximately 220,000 clones, nearly 80% of them singletons. Sample: PBMCs. The source is a man younger than 35 in good health and CMV-seronegative.

This chain connects TRBV6-5 to TRBJ1-6; D may be TRBD1 (5 bases). The CDR3 sequence is 13 residues long. Germline lookup yields CDR1 MNHEY and CDR2 SVGAGI. The V gene lost 4 bases and the J gene lost 11 bases, with 12 bases spanning the gap. The CDR3 bases are TGTGCCAGCAGTTCAGGGTATGGGGCACCCCTCCACTTT. Protein product: CASSSGYGAPLHF.

This clone was found a few times. The genes are TRBV7-2 and TRBJ2-3, with D tentatively TRBD1 (8 bases). The CDR3 runs 16 residues. Trimming stripped 5 bases from V and 2 bases from J, with 17 bases between. Germline CDR1 and CDR2: SGHTA and FQGNSA. The DNA of the CDR3 is TGTGCCAGCAGCCCACAGGGGGGGGCGAACACAGATACGCAGTATTTT. It specifies CASSPQGGANTDTQYF.

A single count supports this clone. The rearrangement uses TRBV4-1 and TRBJ2-7; D might be TRBD1 (6 bases). The V and J ends lost 0 bases and 3 bases respectively, with 12 bases between them. CDR3 length: 15 residues. Germline lookup yields CDR1 MGHRA and CDR2 YSYEKL. CDR3 nucleotides: TGCGCCAGCAGCCAAGAAGGGCAGGGGATCTACGAGCAGTACTTC. Translating gives CASSQEGQGIYEQYF.

The chain is built from TRBV30 and TRBJ2-1; 7 bases are shared with TRBD1. Germline-derived CDR1 and CDR2 are GTSNPN and SVGIG (reference sequence). V trimming: 0 bases; J trimming: 4 bases; junction bases outside the gene matches: 6. The CDR3 length is 15 residues. The CDR3 sequence is CAWSVQGSLYNEQFF. CDR3 nucleotides: TGTGCCTGGAGTGTACAGGGGTCTCTATACAATGAGCAGTTCTTC.

The gene calls are TRBV7-9 and TRBJ1-4; 7 bases line up with TRBD1. J was trimmed by 4 bases and V by 3 bases; bases with no gene match: 5. Germline-derived CDR1 and CDR2 are SEHNR and FQNEAQ (reference sequence). The CDR3 consists of 15 residues. The CDR3 DNA is TGTGCCAGCAGCTTTGACAGGGCGAGTAATGAAAAACTGTTTTTT. This sequence encodes CASSFDRASNEKLFF.

J is TRBJ1-1 and V is TRBV6-5, with 10 bases aligning to TRBD1. Germline V gives CDR1 MNHEY, CDR2 SVGAGI. The length of the CDR3 is 14 residues. V gave up 5 bases and J gave up 13 bases; unmatched junction bases: 13. CDR3 in DNA: TGTGCCAGCAGTGTCCGGGACAGGGGACCCCGGCATTTCTTT. It translates to CASSVRDRGPRHFF.

This sequence joins TRBV5-1 and TRBJ2-5, with TRBD2 identical over 9 bases. This CDR3 spans 16 amino acids. CDR1 is SGHRS, CDR2 YFSETQ, per germline. Trimming at V came to 4 bases and at J to 1 base, leaving 8 bases not matched to a gene. The CDR3 DNA reads as TGCGCCAGCAGCCTGGGGACTAGCACTATCCAAGAGACCCAGTACTTC. Translation gives CASSLGTSTIQETQYF.

V is TRBV7-9 and J is TRBJ2-1, with TRBD2 matching over 12 bases. V lost 5 bases, J lost 11 bases, and 7 bases stayed unmatched. The CDR3 loop spans 14 amino acids. Germline CDR1 SEHNR, CDR2 FQNEAQ (reference sequence). The CDR3 nucleotides read TGTGCCAGCAGCCCCGGGACTAGCGGGCCCCAGCAGTTCTTC. Translating gives CASSPGTSGPQQFF.

The gene calls are TRBV4-3 and TRBJ2-1, with a weak D call TRBD1 (5 bases). Per the germline V gene, CDR1 is LGHNA and CDR2 is YSLEER. The CDR3 runs 14 residues. The ends were cut back, 1 base at V and 7 bases at J, with 11 bases in the middle. This CDR3 reads CASSQVSPGNEQFF. The CDR3, as DNA: TGCGCCAGCAGCCAAGTTTCACCAGGGAATGAGCAGTTCTTC.

This clone was counted a few times. The chain uses TRBV19 and TRBJ1-4; TRBD1 matches 9 bases. Germline loops: CDR1 LNHDA, CDR2 SQIVND (reference sequence). V lost 5 bases and J lost 8; bases outside the gene matches: 6. The CDR3 has 14 residues. CDR3 in DNA: TGTGCCAGTAGTTTACAGGGGGCAGGGGAAAAACTGTTTTTT. Translation: CASSLQGAGEKLFF.

The CDR3 loop reads CASSPRGERAEQYF. In DNA form, the CDR3 reads TGTGCCAGCAGCCCCCGGGGGGAGCGGGCAGAGCAGTACTTC. This chain connects TRBV11-2 to TRBJ2-7, with TRBD2 identical over 7 bases. V was clipped by 5 bases and J by 7 bases; unmatched bases: 11. The CDR3 is made up of 14 amino acids. Germline CDR1 and CDR2: SGHAT and FQNNGV. The full variable domain, completed using reference TRBV11-2 and TRBJ2-7, is EAGVAQSPRYKIIEKRQSVAFWCNPISGHATLYWYQQILGQGPKLLIQFQNNGVVDDSQLPKDRFSAERLKGVDSTLKIQPAKLEDSAVYLCASSPRGERAEQYFGPGTRLTVT.

V and J are TRBV18 and TRBJ2-5; 8 positions agree with TRBD2. CDR3 length equals 15 residues. Germline assignment: CDR1 KGHSH and CDR2 LQKENI. V was pared by 3 bases and J by 3 bases, with 6 bases of the junction left unmatched. CDR3 in DNA: TGTGCCAGCTCACCCCCAGCGGGAGTAAAAGAGACCCAGTACTTC. Translating gives CASSPPAGVKETQYF. The full variable domain, in which reference TRBV18 and TRBJ2-5 provide the parts outside the CDR3, is NAGVMQNPRHLVRRRGQEARLRCSPMKGHSHVYWYRQLPEEGLKFMVYLQKENIIDESGMPKERFSAEFPKEGPSILRIQQVVRGDSAAYFCASSPPAGVKETQYFGPGTRLLVL.

The chain combines TRBV9 with TRBJ1-2; unclear D gene. V was clipped by 4 bases and J by 8 bases, with 15 bases between them. From germline, CDR1 is SGDLS and CDR2 YYNGEE. CDR3 length equals 13 residues. The CDR3 region is CASSLEEVRGYTF. The CDR3 nucleotides read TGTGCCAGCAGCCTCGAAGAGGTGCGGGGCTACACCTTC. Looking up the rest from reference TRBV9 and TRBJ1-2 gives the full variable domain: DSGVTQTPKHLITATGQRVTLRCSPRSGDLSVYWYQQSLDQGLQFLIQYYNGEERAKGNILERFSAQQFPDLHSELNLSSLELGDSALYFCASSLEEVRGYTFGSGTRLTVV.

The V gene is TRBV25-1, the J gene TRBJ1-2; 7 bases match TRBD1. Germline loops: CDR1 MGHDK, CDR2 SYGVNS. The CDR3 has 15 residues. Trimming removed 6 bases from V and 5 bases from J; junction bases left unmatched: 12. CDR3 protein: CASSDRVWGSYGYTF. Here the CDR3 DNA reads TGTGCCAGCAGCGACAGGGTTTGGGGCTCGTATGGCTACACCTTC.

As DNA, the CDR3 is TGTGCCAGCAGCTCCTCGAGCGGGGGGGCTTCAGATACGCAGTATTTT. Translation gives CASSSSSGGASDTQYF. The V call is TRBV11-2, the J call TRBJ2-3; TRBD2 aligns across 10 bases. Trimming removed 4 bases from V and 4 bases from J; junction bases left unmatched: 8. Germline-derived CDR1 and CDR2 are SGHAT and FQNNGV. This CDR3 is 16 amino acids long.

The J gene is TRBJ2-7, the V gene TRBV7-3, with a tentative D call TRBD1 (6 bases). The CDR3 consists of 13 residues. Trimming removed 4 bases from V and 3 bases from J, with 10 bases in between. Per the germline V gene, CDR1 is SGHTA and CDR2 is FQGTGA. The CDR3 protein is CASSSGQSYEQYF. For the CDR3, the DNA is TGTGCCAGCAGCTCAGGACAGAGCTACGAGCAGTACTTC.

The chain uses TRBV2 and TRBJ1-2, with D maybe TRBD1 (6 bases). The V and J ends lost 7 bases and 4 bases respectively, with 22 bases between them. This CDR3 is 16 amino acids long. The germline CDR1 and CDR2 sequences are SNHLY and FYNNEI. This CDR3 reads CASNLDSGDMGYGYTF. The DNA for the CDR3 is TGTGCCAGCAACTTAGACTCCGGGGACATGGGCTATGGCTACACCTTC.